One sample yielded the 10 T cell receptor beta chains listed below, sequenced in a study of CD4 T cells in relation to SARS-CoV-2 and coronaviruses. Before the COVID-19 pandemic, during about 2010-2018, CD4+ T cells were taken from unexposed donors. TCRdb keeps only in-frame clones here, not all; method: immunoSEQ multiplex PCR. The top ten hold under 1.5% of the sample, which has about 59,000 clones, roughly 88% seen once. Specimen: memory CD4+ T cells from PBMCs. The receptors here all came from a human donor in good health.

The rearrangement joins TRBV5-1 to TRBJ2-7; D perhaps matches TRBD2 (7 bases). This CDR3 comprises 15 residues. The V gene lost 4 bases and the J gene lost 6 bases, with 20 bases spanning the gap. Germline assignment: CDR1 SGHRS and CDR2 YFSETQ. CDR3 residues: CASSRTGTTGSEQYF. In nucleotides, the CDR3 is TGCGCCAGCAGCCGGACCGGGACTACAGGGTCCGAGCAGTACTTC.

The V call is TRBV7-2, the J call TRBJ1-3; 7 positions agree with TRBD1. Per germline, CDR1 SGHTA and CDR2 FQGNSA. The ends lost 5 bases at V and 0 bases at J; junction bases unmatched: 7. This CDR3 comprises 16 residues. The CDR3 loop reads CASSARTGASGNTIYF. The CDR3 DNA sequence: TGTGCCAGCAGCGCCAGAACAGGGGCCTCTGGAAACACCATATATTTT. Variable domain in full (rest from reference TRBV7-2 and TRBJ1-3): GAGVSQSPSNKVTEKGKDVELRCDPISGHTALYWYRQSLGQGLEFLIYFQGNSAPDKSGLPSDRFSAERTGGSVSTLTIQRTQQEDSAVYLCASSARTGASGNTIYFGEGSWLTVV.

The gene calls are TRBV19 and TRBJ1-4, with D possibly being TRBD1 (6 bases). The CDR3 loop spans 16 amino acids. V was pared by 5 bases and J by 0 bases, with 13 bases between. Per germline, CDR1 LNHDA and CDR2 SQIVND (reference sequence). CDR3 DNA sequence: TGTGCCAGTAGTCGACTAGGGGGTGCAACTAATGAAAAACTGTTTTTT. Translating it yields CASSRLGGATNEKLFF.

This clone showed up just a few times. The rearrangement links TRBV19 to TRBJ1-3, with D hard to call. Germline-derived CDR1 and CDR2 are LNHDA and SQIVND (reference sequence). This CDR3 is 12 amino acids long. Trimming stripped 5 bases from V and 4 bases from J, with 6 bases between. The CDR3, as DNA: TGTGCCAGTAGTTGGGGAGGAAACACCATATATTTT. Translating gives CASSWGGNTIYF.

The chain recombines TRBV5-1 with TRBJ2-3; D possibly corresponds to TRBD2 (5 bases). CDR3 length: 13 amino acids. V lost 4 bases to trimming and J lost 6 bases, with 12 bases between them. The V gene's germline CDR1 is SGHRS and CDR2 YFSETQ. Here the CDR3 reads CASSQTRGDTQYF. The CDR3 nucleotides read TGCGCCAGCAGCCAGACGCGCGGGGATACGCAGTATTTT.

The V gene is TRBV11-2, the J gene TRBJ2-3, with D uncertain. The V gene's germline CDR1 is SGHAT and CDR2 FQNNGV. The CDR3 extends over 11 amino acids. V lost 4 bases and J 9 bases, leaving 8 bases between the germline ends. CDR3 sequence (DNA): TGTGCCAGCAGCTCCACCCCAACGCAGTATTTT. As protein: CASSSTPTQYF.

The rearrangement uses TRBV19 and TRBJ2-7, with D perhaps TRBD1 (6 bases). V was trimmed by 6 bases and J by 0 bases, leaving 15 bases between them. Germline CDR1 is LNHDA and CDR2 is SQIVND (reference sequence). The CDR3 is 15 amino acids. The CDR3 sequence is CASSNAGALSYEQYF. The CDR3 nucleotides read TGTGCCAGTAGCAACGCAGGGGCCCTCTCCTACGAGCAGTACTTC.

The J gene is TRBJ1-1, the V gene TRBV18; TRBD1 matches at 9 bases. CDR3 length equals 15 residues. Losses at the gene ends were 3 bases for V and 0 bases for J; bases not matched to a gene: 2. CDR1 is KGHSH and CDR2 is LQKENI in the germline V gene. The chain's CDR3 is CASSPTGGVNTEAFF. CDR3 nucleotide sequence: TGTGCCAGCTCACCCACAGGGGGCGTGAACACTGAAGCTTTCTTT.

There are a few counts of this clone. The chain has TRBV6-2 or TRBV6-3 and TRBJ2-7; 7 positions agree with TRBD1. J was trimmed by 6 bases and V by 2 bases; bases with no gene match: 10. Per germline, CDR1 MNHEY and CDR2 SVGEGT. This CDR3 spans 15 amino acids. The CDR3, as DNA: TGTGCCAGCAGTTACCTAACGACAGGGCTATCCGAGCAGTACTTC. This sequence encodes CASSYLTTGLSEQYF.

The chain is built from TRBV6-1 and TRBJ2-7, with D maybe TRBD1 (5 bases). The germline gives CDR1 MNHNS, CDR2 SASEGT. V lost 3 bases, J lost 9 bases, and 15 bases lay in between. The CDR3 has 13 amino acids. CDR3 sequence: CASSESGYLGQYF. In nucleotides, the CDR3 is TGTGCCAGCAGTGAGTCAGGGTACCTAGGGCAGTACTTC.